This T cell receptor beta chain was captured in a study of metastatic and nonmetastatic thyroid tumors. Whole-study context: From malignant and benign thyroid patients, repertoires in blood and in tumor or nodule tissue were compared.

Original methodology: Clinicopathological groups supplied CDR3 differences that were used to build a distant-metastasis classifier for papillary thyroid cancer. TCRdb reprocessed the PCR reads via MiXCR. TCRdb, not the original authors, processed these V and J calls. The data contain about 25,000 clones, 22% of them seen just once; the ten biggest clones take up about 7.6%. Trimming cost V 4 bases and J 5 bases, with 26 bases left between them. The CDR3 has 18 residues. CDR1 and CDR2 from the germline V gene are MNHEY and SMNVEV (reference sequence). This clone was seen more than once but under ten times. The antigen is undetermined. Not a single patient had been given any form of treatment at any point before undergoing thyroid surgery. Study results and limitations: The reported finding was significantly higher TCR beta diversity in malignant thyroid tumors relative to benign nodules, in blood and tumor.

This sequence joins TRBV27 and TRBJ1-1; a possible D gene is TRBD1 (5 bases). This receptor was taken from a female donor with papillary thyroid cancer or a benign thyroid nodule (not recorded which). Some clones in this sample may be carry-over from other donors' samples. Specimen: blood. The CDR3 DNA reads as TGTGCCAGCAGTTCCCGGGGGGGGTATGGTTTGATGGGTACTGAAGCTTTCTTT. It yields the protein CASSSRGGYGLMGTEAFF.